The 9 T cell receptor delta chains given below trace back to one sample, sequenced in a study of gamma-delta chains in newborns, infants, children (dated by TCRdb to the late 2010s). TCRdb names Illumina MiSeq as the instrument used. TCRdb called clones from the public reads with CATT, and repeated DNA sequences were later combined into one row. The sample contains just over 6,000 delta-chain clones, roughly 2.5% of them found a single time. The ten most abundant clones make up roughly a sixth of the sample. The sample consisted of blood. The receptors stem from a child who was a newborn, infant or young child, either healthy, febrile or measles-vaccinated (not recorded which).

This clone was recorded a few times. This likely reflects a read error, since a far larger clone is one base away. Other DNA variants within this sample encode the same CDR3. This chain uses TRDV2 with TRDJ3, with 8 positions matching TRDD3. The germline gives CDR1 GEAIGNYY, CDR2 EKD. The junction had 3 bases not matched to a gene; V was cut back by 0 bases and J by 3 bases. This CDR3 is built from 17 residues. The CDR3 nucleotides read TGTGCCTGTGACACCGCCGGGGGATACTGGGACACCCGACAGATGTTTTTC. Its protein product is CACDTAGGYWDTRQMFF.

By proportion, this clone is medium-sized. One junction end disagrees with the germline gene, perhaps due to a read error. The chain has TRDV2 and TRDJ3; 11 positions agree with TRDD3. The CDR3 is 19 amino acids. From germline, CDR1 is GEAIGNYY and CDR2 EKD. CDR3 DNA sequence: TGTGCCTGTGACACTGGGGGATACGGTCGCTCCTGGGACACCCGACAGACGTTTTTC. This codes for CACDTGGYGRSWDTRQTFF.

With regard to this clone: This sequence may be a read error, since a much larger clone differs from it by one base. This chain uses TRDV2 with TRDJ3, with TRDD3 matching 10 bases. TCRdb offers no J gene call, so here the DNA was matched to germline to obtain one. J gave up 1 base and V 0 bases, and 8 bases lay outside the gene matches. Germline V CDR1 and CDR2: GEAIGNYY, EKD. This CDR3 is built from 20 residues. In nucleotides, the CDR3 is TGTGCCTGTGACACCGTACTGGGGGATCCCCTGTCCTGGGACACCCGACAGATGTTTTTC. It is translated as CACDTVLGDPLSWDTRQMFF.

This clone is judged medium-sized. Other DNA sequences in the sample encode the same CDR3. The rearrangement joins TRDV2 to TRDJ3, with TRDD3 identical over 9 bases. This CDR3 spans 18 amino acids. Germline V CDR1 and CDR2: GEAIGNYY, EKD. The trim removed 3 bases at V and 0 bases at J, leaving 5 bases unmatched. This chain's CDR3 is CACDVLGDFSWDTRQMFF. CDR3 nucleotides: TGTGCCTGTGACGTACTGGGGGACTTCTCCTGGGACACCCGACAGATGTTTTTC.

This clone is classed as medium-sized. The chain joins TRDV2 to TRDJ3; 12 bases match TRDD3. CDR1 and CDR2 from the germline V gene are GEAIGNYY and EKD. The V segment lost 3 bases and the J segment 0 bases; nucleotides outside the gene matches: 11. The CDR3 runs 21 residues. The CDR3 sequence: CACDPVLGDTSSSWDTRQMFF. CDR3 coding DNA: TGTGCCTGTGACCCGGTACTGGGGGATACATCCTCCTCCTGGGACACCCGACAGATGTTTTTC.

On this clone itself: A read error may explain this, as a much larger clone is one base away. The gene calls are TRDV2 and TRDJ3; 13 bases match TRDD3. CDR1 and CDR2 from the germline V gene are GEAIGNYY and EKD. The CDR3 is made up of 20 amino acids. CDR3 in DNA: TGTGCCTGTGACAACGTACTGGGGGATACGCCCTCCTGGGACACCCAACAGATGTTTTTC. It yields the protein CACDNVLGDTPSWDTQQMFF.

This clone is labeled as large (0.1 to 1%). A much larger clone differs by one base, so this may be a read error. Different DNA sequences within this sample yield the same CDR3. This chain joins TRDV2 and TRDJ1, with TRDD3 matching 8 bases. The CDR3 is 14 residues long. The V gene's germline CDR1 is GEAIGNYY and CDR2 EKD. Trimming cost V 3 bases and J 0 bases; bases outside gene matches: 2. This CDR3 reads CACDLLGDTDKLIF. In DNA form, the CDR3 reads TGTGCCTGTGACCTACTGGGGGACACCGATAAACTCATCTTT.

This clone turned up a few times. The TCRdb record carries a much larger clone's protein, which differs from this DNA's translation at residue 3; a read error is the likely cause, and the protein listed here is the DNA translation. The chain uses TRDV2 and TRDJ3; 7 bases map to TRDD3. CDR3 length: 18 residues. Germline V gene sequence: CDR1 GEAIGNYY, CDR2 EKD. The DNA of the CDR3 is TGTGCCCGTGACACCACTGGGGCCGTTTCTTGGGACACCCGACAGATGTTTTTC. Encoded protein: CARDTTGAVSWDTRQMFF.

Remarks on this clone: This probably arose from a read error, given a far larger clone one base away. This sequence joins TRDV2 and TRDJ1; 12 bases are shared with TRDD3. The germline V gene encodes CDR1 GEAIGNYY and CDR2 EKD. The CDR3 loop spans 14 amino acids. The CDR3 nucleotides are TGTGCCTGTGACATACTGGGGGATACCGATAAACTCACCTTT. Residues: CACDILGDTDKLTF.